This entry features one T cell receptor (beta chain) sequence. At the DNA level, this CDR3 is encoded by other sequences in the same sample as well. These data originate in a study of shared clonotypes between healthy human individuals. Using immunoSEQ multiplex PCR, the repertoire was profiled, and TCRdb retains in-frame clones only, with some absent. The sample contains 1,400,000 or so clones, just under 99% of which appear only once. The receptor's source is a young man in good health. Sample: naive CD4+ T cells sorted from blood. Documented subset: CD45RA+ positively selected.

The CDR3 DNA reads TGTGCCTGGAGTGTCCTCAATGAGCAGTTCTTC. Amino acid sequence: CAWSVLNEQFF. The chain carries TRBV30 and TRBJ2-1, with D unclear. With 0 bases removed from V and 6 bases from J, the gap between germline ends came to 3 bases. The germline V gene has CDR1 GTSNPN and CDR2 SVGIG (reference sequence). This CDR3 contains 11 residues.